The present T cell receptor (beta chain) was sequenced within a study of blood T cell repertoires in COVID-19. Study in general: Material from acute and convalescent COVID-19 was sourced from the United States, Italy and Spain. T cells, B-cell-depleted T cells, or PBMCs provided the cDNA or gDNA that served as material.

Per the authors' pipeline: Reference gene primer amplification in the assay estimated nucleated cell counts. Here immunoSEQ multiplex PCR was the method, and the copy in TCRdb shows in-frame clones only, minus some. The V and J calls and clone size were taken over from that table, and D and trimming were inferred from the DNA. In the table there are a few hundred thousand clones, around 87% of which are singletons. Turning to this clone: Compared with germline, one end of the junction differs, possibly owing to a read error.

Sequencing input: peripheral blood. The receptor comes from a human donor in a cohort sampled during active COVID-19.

The CDR3 sequence: CASSIEGTSMYF. As DNA, the CDR3 is TGTGCCAGTAGTATAGAGGGGACAAGCATGTATTTT. The chain couples TRBV19 to TRBJ1-5; D is perhaps TRBD1 (6 bases). Germline loops: CDR1 LNHDA, CDR2 SQIVND (reference sequence). The CDR3 is 12 residues long.